These T cell receptor beta chains were read from a single sample in a study of blood T cells in healthy people across ages. One entry per CDR3 protein, called by TCRdb with MiXCR from the 5' RACE reads. Counted here are under 1 million distinct CDR3 sequences, around 43% occurring once; the ten biggest clones make up around 18%. Specimen: blood. Receptors were obtained from a man aged 55 to 70 in good health. Both conserved end residues are part of each CDR3. D genes are given only for firm matches. Not all rows give a size; the values are once, few, many and, for expanded clones, a class.

clone_size j_call d_call v_call cdr3_nt cdr3_aa
. TRBJ2-7 . TRBV11-2 TGTGCCAGCAGCCCGCTAACAGGGATCCACGAGCAGTACTTC CASSPLTGIHEQYF
. TRBJ2-7 . TRBV25-1 TGTGCCAGCAGTGAATATCGGGCCCCCTACGAGCAGTACTTC CASSEYRAPYEQYF
. TRBJ2-7 . TRBV5-6 TGTGCCAGCAGCTTTAGGAGACAGCAGTACGAGCAGTACTTC CASSFRRQQYEQYF
few TRBJ2-1 . TRBV20-1 TGCAGTGCTAGAGCCCCCATCGCCCTCAATGAGCAGTTCTTC CSARAPIALNEQFF
. TRBJ2-3 . TRBV30 TGTGCCTGGAGTGTCCTCAAGGGGAGGGGGACGCAGTATTTT CAWSVLKGRGTQYF
. TRBJ1-1 . TRBV6-5 TGTGCCAGCAGTTATGGTGGGGACACTCGAGGGACTGAAGCTTTCTTT CASSYGGDTRGTEAFF
. TRBJ2-5 . TRBV7-2 TGTGCCAGCAGCGTAAGGGGTAGGGGGGAAGCCTCCTACAATGAGCAGTACTTC CASSVRGRGEASYNEQYF
. TRBJ2-1 . TRBV20-1 TGCAGTGCTAGAGCACAGGGGGGGGTCCACTACAATGAGCAGTTCTTC CSARAQGGVHYNEQFF
many TRBJ2-5 . TRBV7-6 TGTGCCAGCAGTTTAGGCAGGCAAGAGACCCAGTACTTC CASSLGRQETQYF
. TRBJ2-3 TRBD1 TRBV27 TGTGCCAGCAGTCTCACCGGGACAGGGTTACGGGAAACAGATACGCAGTATTTT CASSLTGTGLRETDTQYF
. TRBJ2-1 TRBD1 TRBV11-2 TGTGCCAGCAGCTCGGTACGACAGGGGTACAATGAGCAGTTCTTC CASSSVRQGYNEQFF
. TRBJ2-7 . TRBV27 TGTGCCAGCAGTTTTAACGACGGGGTAATCGAGCAGTACTTC CASSFNDGVIEQYF
. TRBJ2-3 . TRBV20-1 TGCAGTGCTAGAGAAGTCACAGATACGCAGTATTTT CSAREVTDTQYF
few TRBJ2-3 . TRBV7-2 TGTGCCAGCAGTTCCGGGACACTTACCACAGATACGCAGTATTTT CASSSGTLTTDTQYF
. TRBJ2-1 . TRBV28 TGTGCCAGCAGACCCCTTCAAGAGACCCAGTTCTTC CASRPLQETQFF
few TRBJ1-6 . TRBV20-1 TGCAGTGCTAGCGGGGACGCTTCACCCCTCCACTTT CSASGDASPLHF
. TRBJ2-3 TRBD2 TRBV4-3 TGCGCCAGCAGCCAAGTCCCAGCGGGGGGCTCGGATACGCAGTATTTT CASSQVPAGGSDTQYF
. TRBJ2-3 TRBD2 TRBV5-1 TGCGCCAGGGGCTGGGAGTTAGCGGGGGGGCCAAGCCTCCCTAGGACAGATACGCAGTATTTT CARGWELAGGPSLPRTDTQYF
. TRBJ1-2 TRBD1 TRBV7-2 TGTGCCAGCAGCCAGGGGGGGCGAGGGGTTGGCTACACCTTC CASSQGGRGVGYTF
. TRBJ1-5 . TRBV7-2 TGTGCCAGCAGCATGTCGAGCAATCAGCCCCAGCATTTT CASSMSSNQPQHF
. TRBJ2-6 TRBD1 TRBV13 TGTGCCAGCAGCTTAAGGGGACAGAGAAACCCCTCTGGGGCCAACGTCCTGACTTTC CASSLRGQRNPSGANVLTF
many TRBJ2-1 TRBD1 TRBV29-1 TGCAGCCTTGGACAGGCGAATGAGCAGTTCTTC CSLGQANEQFF